The rows below give T cell receptor beta chains drawn from one sample of a study of T cells in Graves' hyperthyroidism and ophthalmopathy. MiXCR, applied by TCRdb to the multiplex PCR reads, yields one record per CDR3 protein. This repertoire shows over 450,000 distinct CDR3 sequences, 17% found once; its top ten account for around 17%. Sequenced input: blood. These receptors all stem from a woman aged 18-29 years with Graves' ophthalmopathy. Both conserved end residues are part of each CDR3. D genes are given only for firm matches. Part of the rows lack a size; the others show once, few, many or a class for expanded clones.

.	TRBV6-1	.	TRBJ2-1	TGTGCCAGCGGTGAATGGGCAGGGCCCTACAATGAGCAGTTCTTC	CASGEWAGPYNEQFF
few	TRBV5-1	TRBD2	TRBJ2-3	TGCGCCAGCAGCAAGGGACTAGCGGGGGGGCTGAGCACAGATACGCAGTATTTT	CASSKGLAGGLSTDTQYF
few	TRBV28	.	TRBJ1-2	TGTGCCAGCAGGACTGTGGGGGACTATGGCTACACCTTC	CASRTVGDYGYTF
many	TRBV28	.	TRBJ2-7	TGTGCCAGCAGTTTACCGGGGCTTGAGCAGTACTTC	CASSLPGLEQYF
.	TRBV29-1	TRBD1	TRBJ1-6	TGCAGCGTAGCCACAGGGGGCGGGTCACCCCTCCACTTT	CSVATGGGSPLHF
many	TRBV6-2/TRBV6-3	TRBD2	TRBJ2-7	TGTGCCAGCAGCCGGACTAGCGGGAGAGCCGAGCAGTACTTC	CASSRTSGRAEQYF
many	TRBV28	.	TRBJ2-1	TGTGCCAGCAGTCCCCAGGGTTCCGATGAGCAGTTCTTC	CASSPQGSDEQFF
.	TRBV4-3	.	TRBJ2-2	TGCGCCAGCAGCCAGGGTAAAGTGGGCATAGAGCTGTTTTTT	CASSQGKVGIELFF
many	TRBV6-1	.	TRBJ2-3	TGTGCCAGCAGCCTCGGAGGGTTTCGTACAGATACGCAGTATTTT	CASSLGGFRTDTQYF
.	TRBV10-3	.	TRBJ2-5	TGTGCCATCAGGGTCGGGACTCACGGGGAGACCCAGTACTTC	CAIRVGTHGETQYF
.	TRBV20-1	TRBD2	TRBJ2-2	TGCAGTGCTAGAGACCTTAGCGGGGGGGCTGTCGGGGAGCTGTTTTTT	CSARDLSGGAVGELFF
.	TRBV9	.	TRBJ2-1	TGTGCCAGCAGCTCGACTTGGGGTTCTACCTACAATGAGCAGTTCTTC	CASSSTWGSTYNEQFF
many	TRBV12-3/TRBV12-4	.	TRBJ1-2	TGTGCCAGCAGTTTATCCCGCAGGCTTAACTATGGCTACACCTTC	CASSLSRRLNYGYTF
.	TRBV19	.	TRBJ1-2	TGTGCCAGTAGTATAGAATCCGGTTCCGGGTCATATGGCTACACCTTC	CASSIESGSGSYGYTF
many	TRBV7-9	TRBD1	TRBJ2-7	TGTGCCAGCAGCCAGACGCGGACAGGGGCCTACGAGCAGTACTTC	CASSQTRTGAYEQYF
.	TRBV6-1	TRBD1	TRBJ2-2	TGTGCCAGCACCAAAGGGACAGCGAACACCGGGGAGCTGTTTTTT	CASTKGTANTGELFF
few	TRBV24-1	.	TRBJ1-2	TGTGCCACCAGTGATTCCCGACGGGCCCCGGGCTACACCTTC	CATSDSRRAPGYTF
many	TRBV30	.	TRBJ1-4	TGTGCCTGGAGTGTACCGGGACCCTCCGAAAAACTGTTTTTT	CAWSVPGPSEKLFF
many	TRBV20-1	TRBD1	TRBJ1-1	TGCAGTGCTAGTGACGATGGAAGGGGGCACACTGAAGCTTTCTTT	CSASDDGRGHTEAFF
many	TRBV4-1	.	TRBJ1-1	TGCGCCAGCAGCCGCATGGGACGGATCACTGAAGCTTTCTTT	CASSRMGRITEAFF
few	TRBV7-9	.	TRBJ2-2	TGTGCCAGCAAAAAGGGGAGTACCGGGGAGCTGTTTTTT	CASKKGSTGELFF
many	TRBV20-1	TRBD2	TRBJ2-3	TGCAGTGCTCTTGGAGAGCGGGGGGGAATATTGGGAGATACGCAGTATTTT	CSALGERGGILGDTQYF
few	TRBV28	TRBD2	TRBJ2-5	TGTGCCAGCAGTTCCCAGGGACTAGCGGTACAAGAGACCCAGTACTTC	CASSSQGLAVQETQYF
many	TRBV5-1	.	TRBJ1-4	TGCGCCAGCAGCCGCGGGGGGTCTAATGAAAAACTGTTTTTT	CASSRGGSNEKLFF
.	TRBV5-4	.	TRBJ2-2	TGTGCCAGCAGCCCGGGACAAGCCGGGGAGCTGTTTTTT	CASSPGQAGELFF
few	TRBV4-1	TRBD2	TRBJ2-3	TGCGCCAGCAGCCAGACGGGACTAGCGGGGGGGAGACGCACAGATACGCAGTATTTT	CASSQTGLAGGRRTDTQYF
.	TRBV7-9	.	TRBJ2-5	TGTGCCAGCAGCTCAACAGAGACCCAGTACTTC	CASSSTETQYF
few	TRBV4-2	.	TRBJ2-1	TGTGCCAGCAGCCGCCCGGAACAGGGCTCCTACAATGAGCAGTTCTTC	CASSRPEQGSYNEQFF
many	TRBV19	.	TRBJ1-1	TGTGCCAGTAGTCAAGCGCCCACTGAAGCTTTCTTT	CASSQAPTEAFF
many	TRBV20-1	TRBD1	TRBJ1-1	TGCAGTGCTAATACCGGGACAGGGATACCATTAACTGAAGCTTTCTTT	CSANTGTGIPLTEAFF
.	TRBV28	.	TRBJ1-6	TGTGCCAGCGAGAAAGGGGGTACCTATAATTCACCCCTCCACTTT	CASEKGGTYNSPLHF
many	TRBV7-3	.	TRBJ2-1	TGTGCCAGCAGCCCAAACGGGGATGAGCAGTTCTTC	CASSPNGDEQFF
.	TRBV7-9	.	TRBJ2-3	TGTGCCAGCAGCTTAGCGTCCAGTTACACAGATACGCAGTATTTT	CASSLASSYTDTQYF
many	TRBV28	TRBD1	TRBJ1-3	TGTGCCAGCAGAACAGGGGTGGACATCCCGAGCTCTGGAAACACCATATATTTT	CASRTGVDIPSSGNTIYF
few	TRBV19	.	TRBJ2-3	TGTGCCAGTAGTTTTATCGGGGGAGATCAAGATACGCAGTATTTT	CASSFIGGDQDTQYF